This is a list of T cell receptor beta chains from one sample in a study of blood T cell repertoires in COVID-19. TCRdb's copy holds only in-frame clones and misses some; the assay was immunoSEQ multiplex PCR. The profile shows about 50,000 clones, 89% of them singletons. Material: peripheral blood. The receptors come from a human donor in a cohort sampled during active COVID-19. CDR3s include the opening cysteine and the closing phenylalanine or tryptophan. Each record gives: J gene, V gene, D gene, clone size, CDR3 protein, CDR3 DNA. D genes are given only for firm matches. Rows give clone size only sometimes, using once, few, many, or a class for an expanded clone.

TRBJ2-5 TRBV11-3 TRBD2 once CASSLGTSGGLYQETQYF TGTGCCAGCAGCTTAGGGACTAGCGGGGGCCTGTACCAAGAGACCCAGTACTTC
TRBJ1-2 TRBV10-3 . once CAISHGQNYGYTF TGTGCCATCAGCCACGGACAGAACTATGGCTACACCTTC
TRBJ1-2 TRBV5-1 . . CASSSMDSVYGYTF TGCGCCAGCAGCTCGATGGACAGCGTCTATGGCTACACCTTC
TRBJ2-4 TRBV6-2/TRBV6-3 . . CASSYRGIRNIQYF TGTGCCAGCAGTTACCGGGGGATTCGAAACATTCAGTACTTC
TRBJ1-6 TRBV27 . few CASSFSGLNSPLHF TGTGCCAGCAGTTTCTCAGGTTTGAATTCACCCCTCCACTTT
TRBJ2-3 TRBV9 TRBD2 . CASSVDGGGRTDTQYF TGTGCCAGCAGCGTAGATGGCGGGGGGAGGACAGATACGCAGTATTTT
TRBJ1-5 TRBV7-9 TRBD1 once CASSSDRVESSKSNQPQHF TGTGCCAGCAGCTCCGACAGGGTAGAGTCCTCCAAGAGCAATCAGCCCCAGCATTTT
TRBJ1-1 TRBV5-6 TRBD1 . CASSRDRGLGTEAFF TGTGCCAGCAGCAGGGACAGGGGGCTTGGCACTGAAGCTTTCTTT
TRBJ1-2 TRBV7-2 . . CASSLEFPGSSGYTF TGTGCCAGCAGCTTAGAATTTCCAGGATCCTCTGGCTACACCTTC
TRBJ2-1 TRBV10-3 TRBD1 . CAISFEQGVRYGQFF TGTGCCATCAGTTTTGAACAGGGGGTTAGGTATGGGCAGTTCTTC
TRBJ2-7 TRBV10-3 TRBD2 . CAISVVAGTNEQYF TGTGCCATCAGTGTGGTAGCGGGGACCAACGAGCAGTACTTC